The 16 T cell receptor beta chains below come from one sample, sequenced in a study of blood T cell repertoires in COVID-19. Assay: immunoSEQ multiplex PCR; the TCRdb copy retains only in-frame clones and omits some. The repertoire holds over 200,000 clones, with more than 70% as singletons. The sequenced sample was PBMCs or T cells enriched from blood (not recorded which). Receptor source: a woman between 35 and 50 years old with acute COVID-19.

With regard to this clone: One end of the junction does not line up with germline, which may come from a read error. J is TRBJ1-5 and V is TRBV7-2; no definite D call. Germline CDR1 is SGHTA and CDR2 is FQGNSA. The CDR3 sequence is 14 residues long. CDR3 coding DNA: TGTGCCAGCAGCCTAGCTCCGGCAGGTCAGCCCCAGCATTTT. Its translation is CASSLAPAGQPQHF.

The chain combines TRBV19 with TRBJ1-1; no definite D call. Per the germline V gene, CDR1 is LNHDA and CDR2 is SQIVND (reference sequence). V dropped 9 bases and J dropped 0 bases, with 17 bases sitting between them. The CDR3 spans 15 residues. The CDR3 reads CASTEGLSMNTEAFF. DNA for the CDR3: TGTGCCAGCACCGAGGGATTGAGCATGAACACTGAAGCTTTCTTT. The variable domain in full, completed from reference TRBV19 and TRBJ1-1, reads DGGITQSPKYLFRKEGQNVTLSCEQNLNHDAMYWYRQDPGQGLRLIYYSQIVNDFQKGDIAEGYSVSREKKESFPLTVTSAQKNPTAFYLCASTEGLSMNTEAFFGQGTRLTVV.

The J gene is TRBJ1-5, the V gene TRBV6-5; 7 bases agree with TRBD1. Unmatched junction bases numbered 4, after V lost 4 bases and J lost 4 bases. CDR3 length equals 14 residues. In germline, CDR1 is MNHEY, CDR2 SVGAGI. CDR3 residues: CASSSGQSNQPQHF. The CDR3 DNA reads TGTGCCAGCAGTTCGGGACAGTCAAATCAGCCCCAGCATTTT.

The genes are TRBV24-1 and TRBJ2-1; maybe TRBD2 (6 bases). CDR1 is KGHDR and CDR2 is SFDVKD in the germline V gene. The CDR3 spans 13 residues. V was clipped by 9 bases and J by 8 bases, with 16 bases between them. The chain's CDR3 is CATRLGGADEQFF. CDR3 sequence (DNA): TGTGCCACCCGTTTGGGCGGGGCTGATGAGCAGTTCTTC.

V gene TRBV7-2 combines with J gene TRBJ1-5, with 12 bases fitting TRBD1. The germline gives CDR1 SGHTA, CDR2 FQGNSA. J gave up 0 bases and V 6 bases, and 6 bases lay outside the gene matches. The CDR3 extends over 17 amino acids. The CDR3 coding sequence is TGTGCCAGCAGTATAGGGACAGGGGGCCCTAGCAATCAGCCCCAGCATTTT. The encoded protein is CASSIGTGGPSNQPQHF.

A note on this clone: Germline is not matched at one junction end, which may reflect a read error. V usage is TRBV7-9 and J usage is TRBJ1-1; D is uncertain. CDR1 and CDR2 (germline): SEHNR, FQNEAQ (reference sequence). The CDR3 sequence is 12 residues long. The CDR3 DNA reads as TGTGCCAGCAGCTTACGGAATGCCCAGGAAGAGTTT. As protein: CASSLRNAQEEF.

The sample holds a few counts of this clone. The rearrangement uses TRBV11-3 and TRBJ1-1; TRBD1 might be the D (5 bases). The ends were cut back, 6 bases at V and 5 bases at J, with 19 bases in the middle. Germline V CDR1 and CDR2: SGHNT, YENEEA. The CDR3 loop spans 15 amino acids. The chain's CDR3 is CASSLGGDFGTEAFF. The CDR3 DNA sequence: TGTGCCAGCAGTCTAGGAGGGGATTTTGGGACTGAAGCTTTCTTT.

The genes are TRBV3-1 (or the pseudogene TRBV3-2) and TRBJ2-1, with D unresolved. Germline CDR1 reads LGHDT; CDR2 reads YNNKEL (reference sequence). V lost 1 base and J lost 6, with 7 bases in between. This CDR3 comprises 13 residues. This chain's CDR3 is CASSQGLINEQFF. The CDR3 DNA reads TGTGCCAGCAGCCAAGGCCTAATCAATGAGCAGTTCTTC.

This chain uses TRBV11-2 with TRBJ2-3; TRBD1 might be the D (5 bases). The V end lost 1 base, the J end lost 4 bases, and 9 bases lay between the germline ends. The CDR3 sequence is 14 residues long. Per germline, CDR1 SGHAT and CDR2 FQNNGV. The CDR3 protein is CASSLGVGADTQYF. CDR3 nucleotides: TGTGCCAGCAGCTTAGGAGTAGGGGCAGATACGCAGTATTTT.

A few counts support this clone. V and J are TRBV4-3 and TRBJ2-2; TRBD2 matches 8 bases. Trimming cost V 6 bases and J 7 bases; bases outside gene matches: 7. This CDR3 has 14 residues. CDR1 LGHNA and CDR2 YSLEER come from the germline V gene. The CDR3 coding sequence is TGCGCCAGCAGTCATTTCGGGGGGGACGGGGAGCTGTTTTTT. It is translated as CASSHFGGDGELFF.

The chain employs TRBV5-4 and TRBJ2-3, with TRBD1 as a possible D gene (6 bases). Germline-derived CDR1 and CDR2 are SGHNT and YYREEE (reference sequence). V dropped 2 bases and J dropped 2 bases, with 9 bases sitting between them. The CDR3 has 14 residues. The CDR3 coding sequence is TGTGCCAGCAGCTTAGACAGGCTCACAGATACGCAGTATTTT. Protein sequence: CASSLDRLTDTQYF.

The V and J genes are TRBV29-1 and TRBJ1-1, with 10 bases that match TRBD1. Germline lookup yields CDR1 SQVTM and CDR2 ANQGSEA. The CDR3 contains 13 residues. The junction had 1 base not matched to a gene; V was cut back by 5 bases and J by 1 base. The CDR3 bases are TGCAGCGTTTGGGACAGGGGGAACACTGAAGCTTTCTTT. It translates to CSVWDRGNTEAFF.

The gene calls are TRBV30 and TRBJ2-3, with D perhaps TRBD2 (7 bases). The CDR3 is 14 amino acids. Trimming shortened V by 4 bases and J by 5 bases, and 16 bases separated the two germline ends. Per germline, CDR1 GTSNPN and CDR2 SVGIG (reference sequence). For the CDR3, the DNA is TGTGCCTGGATGGGGGGGGCGCTTGGAGATACGCAGTATTTT. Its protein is CAWMGGALGDTQYF.

CDR3 DNA sequence: TGTGCCAGCTCACCACAACCGGTCACCGGGGAGCTGTTTTTT. Encoded protein: CASSPQPVTGELFF. The V call is TRBV18, the J call TRBJ2-2; D is uncertain. The V gene's germline CDR1 is KGHSH and CDR2 LQKENI. The CDR3 totals 14 residues. The V end was cut by 1 base, the J end by 4 bases, with 7 bases between.

CDR3 coding DNA: TGTGCCAGCAGCCGACCCGGCCTAGCGGATTCCTACGAGCAGTACTTC. Protein sequence: CASSRPGLADSYEQYF. This chain connects TRBV13 to TRBJ2-7, with 7 bases fitting TRBD2. The CDR3 contains 16 residues. The V and J ends lost 5 bases and 1 base, in that order; junction bases with no gene match: 11. Germline CDR1 PRHDT, CDR2 FYEKMQ (reference sequence).

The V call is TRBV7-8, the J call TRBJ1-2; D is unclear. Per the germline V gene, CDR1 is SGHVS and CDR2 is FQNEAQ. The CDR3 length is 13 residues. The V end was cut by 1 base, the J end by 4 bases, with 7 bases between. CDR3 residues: CASSLGLSYGYTF. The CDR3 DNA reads TGTGCCAGCAGCTTAGGTTTGAGCTATGGCTACACCTTC.